These T cell receptor beta chains were read from a single sample in a study of control samples from healthy donors and cancer patients. TCRdb's copy holds only in-frame clones and misses some; the assay was immunoSEQ multiplex PCR. This table holds tens of thousands of clones, roughly 90% found once. The specimen was blood. Receptors were obtained from a woman in her fifties or sixties in good health. The CDR3 runs from the conserved cysteine through the conserved F or W. The order of the fields is D gene, clone size, V gene, J gene, CDR3 protein, CDR3 DNA. The D gene is left open where the match is weak. Expanded clones get a size class; other rows say once, few or many, or leave the size out.

NA	NA	TRBV11-2	TRBJ2-3	CASSLYRGYTGAHTDTQYF	TGTGCCAGCAGCTTATACAGGGGCTATACGGGGGCCCACACAGATACGCAGTATTTT
NA	once	TRBV9	TRBJ1-6	CASSVQGDNSPLHF	TGTGCCAGCAGCGTTCAAGGGGATAATTCACCCCTCCACTTT
NA	few	TRBV7-9	TRBJ2-7	CASSYVDGSYEQYF	TGTGCCAGCAGCTACGTCGACGGAAGCTACGAGCAGTACTTC
NA	once	TRBV19	TRBJ2-6	CASSIVGGANVLTF	TGTGCCAGTAGTATAGTGGGTGGGGCCAACGTCCTGACTTTC
NA	NA	TRBV20-1	TRBJ2-7	CSAERGGEQYF	TGCAGTGCTGAAAGGGGCGGCGAGCAGTACTTC
NA	NA	TRBV25-1	TRBJ1-3	CASSTGGQRGNTIYF	TGTGCCAGCAGTACAGGAGGACAGAGAGGGAACACCATATATTTT
NA	NA	TRBV5-1	TRBJ2-7	CASTKYDSLYEQYF	TGCGCCAGCACCAAATATGACTCTCTCTACGAGCAGTACTTC
NA	few	TRBV11-2	TRBJ1-2	CASSEEGDGYTF	TGTGCCAGCAGCGAAGAGGGCGACGGCTACACCTTC
NA	few	TRBV5-1	TRBJ2-5	CASSLASGPQETQYF	TGCGCCAGCAGCTTGGCCTCAGGCCCACAAGAGACCCAGTACTTC
NA	NA	TRBV6-1	TRBJ2-6	CASSEALGGANVLTF	TGTGCCAGCAGTGAAGCGCTGGGTGGGGCCAACGTCCTGACTTTC
NA	NA	TRBV30	TRBJ1-6	CAWSMPGVNSPLHF	TGTGCCTGGTCTATGCCCGGGGTAAATTCACCCCTCCACTTT
NA	NA	TRBV2	TRBJ2-7	CASGAGIHSYEQYF	TGTGCCAGCGGAGCCGGAATCCACTCCTACGAGCAGTACTTC
TRBD2	NA	TRBV30	TRBJ2-1	CAWSGTSGGSAYNEQFF	TGTGCCTGGAGTGGGACTAGCGGGGGGTCGGCATACAATGAGCAGTTCTTC
TRBD2	NA	TRBV9	TRBJ2-3	CASSVSSGGAGTDTQYF	TGTGCCAGCAGCGTTTCTAGCGGGGGGGCTGGCACAGATACGCAGTATTTT
TRBD1	NA	TRBV11-2	TRBJ2-7	CASSLAWGQGYYEQYF	TGTGCCAGCAGCTTAGCCTGGGGACAGGGGTATTACGAGCAGTACTTC
NA	once	TRBV19	TRBJ1-2	CASSMAPSRPNGYTF	TGTGCCAGTAGTATGGCCCCCAGTCGCCCGAATGGCTACACCTTC
TRBD1	NA	TRBV2	TRBJ2-7	CASRTGVYEQYF	TGTGCCAGCAGGACAGGGGTGTATGAGCAGTACTTC
TRBD2	NA	TRBV20-1	TRBJ2-1	CSASRLAGGPVEQFF	TGCAGTGCTAGTCGTCTAGCGGGGGGGCCGGTTGAGCAGTTCTTC
NA	NA	TRBV5-1	TRBJ1-3	CASSTGVQGNTIYF	TGCGCCAGCAGCACGGGGGTCCAAGGAAACACCATATATTTT
NA	NA	TRBV15	TRBJ1-5	CATSRNGRSNQPQHF	TGTGCCACCAGCAGAAATGGACGGAGCAATCAGCCCCAGCATTTT
TRBD1	few	TRBV19	TRBJ1-1	CAMPNRGRENTEAFF	TGTGCCATGCCAAACAGGGGAAGGGAGAACACTGAAGCTTTCTTT
NA	NA	TRBV7-2	TRBJ1-3	CASSVTGTGNTIYF	TGTGCCAGCAGTGTAACAGGAACTGGAAACACCATATATTTT
TRBD1	NA	TRBV2	TRBJ1-1	CASSEALGQGGREAFF	TGTGCCAGCAGTGAAGCGCTCGGACAGGGTGGGCGTGAAGCTTTCTTT
TRBD1	NA	TRBV9	TRBJ1-2	CASSQTTGNYGYTF	TGTGCCAGCAGCCAAACGACAGGGAACTATGGCTACACCTTC
NA	NA	TRBV5-8	TRBJ1-3	CASHTGGSGNTIYF	TGTGCCAGCCATACGGGAGGGTCTGGAAACACCATATATTTT
TRBD2	NA	TRBV5-1	TRBJ2-1	CASSSIITSGGAIEQFF	TGCGCCAGCAGCTCAATTATAACTAGCGGGGGGGCCATTGAGCAGTTCTTC
NA	NA	TRBV20-1	TRBJ1-2	CSASADNYGYTF	TGCAGTGCTAGTGCGGATAACTATGGCTACACCTTC
NA	NA	TRBV7-9	TRBJ2-7	CASSLQGSSYEQYF	TGTGCCAGCAGCTTACAAGGCAGTTCCTACGAGCAGTACTTC